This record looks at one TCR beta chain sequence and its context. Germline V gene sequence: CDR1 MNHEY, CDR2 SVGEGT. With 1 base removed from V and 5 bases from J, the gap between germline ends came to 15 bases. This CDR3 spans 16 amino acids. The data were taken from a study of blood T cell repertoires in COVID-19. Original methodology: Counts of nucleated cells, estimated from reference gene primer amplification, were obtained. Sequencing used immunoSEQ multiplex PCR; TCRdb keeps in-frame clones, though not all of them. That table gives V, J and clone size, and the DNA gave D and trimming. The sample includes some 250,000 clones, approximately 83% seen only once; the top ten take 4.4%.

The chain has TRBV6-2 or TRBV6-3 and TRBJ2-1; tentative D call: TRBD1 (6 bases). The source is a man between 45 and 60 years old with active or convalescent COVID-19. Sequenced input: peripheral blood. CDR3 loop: CASSYYPPQGHNEQFF. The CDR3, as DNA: TGTGCCAGCAGTTACTACCCCCCCCAGGGGCACAATGAGCAGTTCTTC.